Listed below are T cell receptor beta chains from one sample, sequenced in a study of blood T cell repertoires in COVID-19. The protocol was immunoSEQ multiplex PCR, while the TCRdb copy is restricted to in-frame clones and leaves out a portion. Among 200,000 to 250,000 clones, roughly 85% were seen once, and the ten largest hold 4.5% to 5%. Sample: PBMCs or T cells enriched from blood (not recorded which). These receptors were obtained from a woman in her 50s who had been exposed to COVID-19. Each CDR3 is given with its conserved first and last residue. A D gene is named only where the DNA matches it firmly. Where a row states a size, it is once, few, many or the class of an expanded clone; other rows omit it.

v_call	clone_size	d_call	j_call	cdr3_nt	cdr3_aa
TRBV11-2	.	.	TRBJ2-1	TGTGCCAGCAGCTTAGAGGCGGGGGCGCGATACAATGAGCAGTTCTTC	CASSLEAGARYNEQFF
TRBV6-6	.	.	TRBJ2-7	TGTGCCAGCAGTTTACCGGGGGACAGAGGCTACGAGCAGTACTTC	CASSLPGDRGYEQYF
TRBV5-1	.	.	TRBJ1-1	TGCGCCAGCAGCTTGGCCGGGGGAGGGCAGGACACTGAAGCTTTCTTT	CASSLAGGGQDTEAFF
TRBV6-2/TRBV6-3	.	.	TRBJ1-1	TGTGCCAGCAGTAAACAGGGGAACACTGAAGCTTTCTTT	CASSKQGNTEAFF
TRBV3-1/TRBV3-2	.	TRBD2	TRBJ2-1	TGTGCCAGCAGCGGGACTAGCGCACACAATGAGCAGTTCTTC	CASSGTSAHNEQFF
TRBV7-9	.	.	TRBJ2-7	TGTGCCAGCAGCTCCTCTCTCGTTCAGGCTTCTCGCGAGCAGTACTTC	CASSSSLVQASREQYF
TRBV5-5	.	TRBD2	TRBJ2-2	TGTGCCAGCAGCTTGGGGCTAGCGGGGAGTAACACCGGGGAGCTGTTTTTT	CASSLGLAGSNTGELFF
TRBV28	.	.	TRBJ1-3	TGTGCCAGCAGTTTCAGGGGTTCTGGAAACACCATATATTTT	CASSFRGSGNTIYF
TRBV19	.	.	TRBJ2-1	TGTGCCAGTAGTCGGGGGACCTTTTACAATGAGCAGTTCTTC	CASSRGTFYNEQFF
TRBV7-8	.	.	TRBJ1-4	TGTGCCAGCAGCTCATCAGGTCGACAGGCCGAACTGTTTTTT	CASSSSGRQAELFF
TRBV10-3	.	.	TRBJ1-2	TGTGCCATCTCGGACAGAACTAACTATGGCTACACCTTC	CAISDRTNYGYTF
TRBV5-4	.	.	TRBJ1-2	TGTGCCAGCAGCTTAATAGGAGGGCTGGGCTATGGCTACACCTTC	CASSLIGGLGYGYTF
TRBV2	.	TRBD1	TRBJ1-2	TGTGCCGGCAGACAGGGGGCGACTACTAACTATGGCTACACCTTC	CAGRQGATTNYGYTF
TRBV9	.	.	TRBJ1-1	TGTGCCAGCAGCGGCCCCGGGTCAGAGGAGAACACTGAAGCTTTCTTT	CASSGPGSEENTEAFF
TRBV28	few	.	TRBJ2-3	TGTGCCAGCAGTTCGGGTAACGGAGATACGCAGTATTTT	CASSSGNGDTQYF
TRBV12-3/TRBV12-4	.	.	TRBJ1-5	TGTGCCAGCAGACAGGGTAGCCAGCCCCAGCATTTT	CASRQGSQPQHF
TRBV12-5	.	.	TRBJ1-1	TGTGCTAGTGGCCAGGGTGGGACTGAAGCTTTCTTT	CASGQGGTEAFF
TRBV2	.	.	TRBJ1-3	TGTGCCAGCAGTGAAGGTCCGGGGGTGTCTGGAAACACCATATATTTT	CASSEGPGVSGNTIYF
TRBV10-3	.	.	TRBJ1-3	TGTGCCATCAGTGAAGAGGTCCCTGGAAACACCATATATTTT	CAISEEVPGNTIYF
TRBV4-2	.	TRBD2	TRBJ2-1	TGTGCCAGCAGCCTCCGTTCGGGGGGGGGCGATGAGCAGTTCTTC	CASSLRSGGGDEQFF
TRBV10-3	.	.	TRBJ2-7	TGTGCCAACCGGGCAGAATACAGGGACGAGCAGTACTTC	CANRAEYRDEQYF
TRBV7-2	.	TRBD1	TRBJ1-1	TGTGCCAGCAAGTTATGGGGACAGGGATCCCCTGAAGCTTTCTTT	CASKLWGQGSPEAFF
TRBV6-5	.	.	TRBJ1-1	TGTGCCAGCAGTTATAGGGGACTCCCGAACACTGAAGCTTTCTTT	CASSYRGLPNTEAFF
TRBV18	.	TRBD1	TRBJ2-6	TGTGCCAGCTCACCCGCCGGGACAGGGCGTGGGGCCAACGTCCTGACTTTC	CASSPAGTGRGANVLTF
TRBV19	.	.	TRBJ1-5	TGTGCCAGTGGCCCCTGGGGGCTAGGCAATCAGCCCCAGCATTTT	CASGPWGLGNQPQHF
TRBV5-6	.	TRBD1	TRBJ1-2	TGTGCCAGCAGCACCGGACAGGGGAACTATGGCTACACCTTC	CASSTGQGNYGYTF
TRBV6-1	.	TRBD2	TRBJ2-2	TGTGCCAGCAGTGACGGACTAGCGGGGGTTACCGGGGAGCTGTTTTTT	CASSDGLAGVTGELFF
TRBV7-9	.	.	TRBJ1-2	TGTGCCAGCAGCTTAGAATTTCATGGGATCGGAGGGGATGGCTACACCTTC	CASSLEFHGIGGDGYTF
TRBV20-1	.	.	TRBJ1-1	TGCAGTGCCGCAGGGAACACTGAAGCTTTCTTT	CSAAGNTEAFF
TRBV12-5	.	.	TRBJ1-6	TGTGCTAGTGGTTCGGGACATCTGGGTTCACCCCTCCACTTT	CASGSGHLGSPLHF
TRBV5-1	.	TRBD2	TRBJ2-3	TGCGCCAGCAGCTTGGCGGTAGCGGGGACAGATACGCAGTATTTT	CASSLAVAGTDTQYF
TRBV18	.	.	TRBJ2-6	TGTGCCAGCTCACACGGTCCCTCTGGGGCCAACGTCCTGACTTTC	CASSHGPSGANVLTF
TRBV28	.	.	TRBJ2-4	TGTGCCAGCAGTTCCCCCGGGACTGCTTTACTATTAGCCAAAAACATTCAGTACTTC	CASSSPGTALLLAKNIQYF
TRBV10-1	.	.	TRBJ1-1	TGCGCCAGCAGCAGGTGGCAGGGAACTGAAGCTTTCTTT	CASSRWQGTEAFF
TRBV5-4	.	.	TRBJ2-3	TGTGCCAGCAGCTTAGACAGACACACAGATACGCAGTATTTT	CASSLDRHTDTQYF
TRBV7-8	.	TRBD2	TRBJ2-2	TGTGCCAGCAGCTCACAGCGGGGCTACACCGGGGAGCTGTTTTTT	CASSSQRGYTGELFF
TRBV15	.	.	TRBJ1-4	TGTGCCACCAGCAGAGAATATTCCCCAGTCGATGAAAAACTGTTTTTT	CATSREYSPVDEKLFF
TRBV3-1/TRBV3-2	.	TRBD2	TRBJ2-3	TGTGCCAGCAGCGCGCGACTAGCGACGGCGGATACGCAGTATTTT	CASSARLATADTQYF
TRBV4-1	.	TRBD1	TRBJ2-7	TGCGCCAGCTCCCGAGAGGGGGCGGACGAGCAGTACTTC	CASSREGADEQYF
TRBV3-1/TRBV3-2	.	.	TRBJ2-7	TGTGCCAGCAGCCAAGAGGTTTCCGAGGCCTCCTACGAGCAGTACTTC	CASSQEVSEASYEQYF
TRBV3-1/TRBV3-2	.	.	TRBJ2-7	TGTGCCAGCAGCCGATGCACCGTTAGCGGACCCCCTTACGAGCAGTACTTC	CASSRCTVSGPPYEQYF
TRBV12-3/TRBV12-4	.	.	TRBJ2-7	TGTGCCAGCAGCCCAACAGGATCATACGAGCAGTACTTC	CASSPTGSYEQYF
TRBV10-2	.	.	TRBJ1-1	TGCGCCAGCAGTGAGCATGGGGGGGGCACTGAAGCTTTCTTT	CASSEHGGGTEAFF
TRBV15	.	TRBD1	TRBJ2-3	TGTGCCACCAGCCCTACCCCGGGACAGGGGTCAGATACGCAGTATTTT	CATSPTPGQGSDTQYF
TRBV5-1	.	.	TRBJ2-5	TGCGCCAGCAGCTTGGCCCCGGTAGCGCGAGAGACCCAGTACTTC	CASSLAPVARETQYF
TRBV2	.	TRBD1	TRBJ1-1	TGTGCCAGCAGTGAAAACAGGGGGATTAGGACTGAAGCTTTCTTT	CASSENRGIRTEAFF
TRBV5-8	few	.	TRBJ1-1	TGTGCCAGCAGCTTGGGACAGCTTACGAACACTGAAGCTTTCTTT	CASSLGQLTNTEAFF
TRBV4-3	.	.	TRBJ2-3	TGCGCCAGCAGCGAGCGTCATAGCACAGATACGCAGTATTTT	CASSERHSTDTQYF
TRBV7-2	.	.	TRBJ1-5	TGTGCCAGCAGCTTAAGTTGGGGCGATCAGCCCCAGCATTTT	CASSLSWGDQPQHF
TRBV18	.	.	TRBJ2-3	TGTGCCAGCTCGCCTACAGGTTCCCTCGGAGATACGCAGTATTTT	CASSPTGSLGDTQYF
TRBV12-3/TRBV12-4	.	.	TRBJ1-3	TGTGCCACCAGAGCCGGCTCTGGAAACACCATATATTTT	CATRAGSGNTIYF
TRBV2	.	TRBD1	TRBJ1-5	TGTGCCAGCAGGGGACAGGGGGAAGGTCAGCCCCAGCATTTT	CASRGQGEGQPQHF
TRBV5-1	.	.	TRBJ2-7	TGCGCCAGCAGCTTCTCAGGGGACGAGCAGTACTTC	CASSFSGDEQYF
TRBV7-9	.	TRBD1	TRBJ2-7	TGTGCCAGCAGCTGGGACAGGGATTTCCACGAGCAGTACTTC	CASSWDRDFHEQYF